What follows are 8 T cell receptor beta chains derived from one specimen sequenced in a study of T cell responses to AZD1222 COVID-19 vaccine. The protocol was immunoSEQ multiplex PCR, while the TCRdb copy is restricted to in-frame clones and leaves out a portion. The sample records around 100,000 clones, 90% to 95% being singletons. Sequencing used peripheral blood, obtained on day 0 of AZD1222 vaccination. These receptors all stem from an adult in good health.

The genes are TRBV19 and TRBJ1-2; 7 bases map to TRBD1. This CDR3 is built from 13 residues. V was clipped by 3 bases and J by 4 bases; unmatched bases: 2. Looked up from germline, CDR1 is LNHDA and CDR2 is SQIVND (reference sequence). CDR3 in amino acids: CASSITGAYGYTF. For the CDR3, the DNA is TGTGCCAGTAGTATCACAGGGGCCTATGGCTACACCTTC.

The chain couples TRBV6-2 or TRBV6-3 to TRBJ2-1; TRBD2 aligns across 14 bases. This CDR3 spans 16 amino acids. V trimming: 6 bases; J trimming: 9 bases; junction bases outside the gene matches: 10. Germline V gene data show CDR1 as MNHEY and CDR2 as SVGEGT. CDR3 residues: CASSPHSTSGRVEQFF. The CDR3 DNA reads as TGTGCCAGCAGCCCTCACTCGACTAGCGGGAGGGTTGAGCAGTTCTTC.

J is TRBJ2-7 and V is TRBV30, with D perhaps matching TRBD1 (6 bases). Germline V gene sequence: CDR1 GTSNPN, CDR2 SVGIG (reference sequence). V was shortened by 5 bases and J by 6 bases, with 11 bases between the two germline ends. The CDR3 spans 11 residues. The CDR3 bases are TGTGCCTGGCACAGGGCGCGCGAGCAGTACTTC. It codes for CAWHRAREQYF.

This sequence joins TRBV5-1 and TRBJ2-3, with 7 bases that match TRBD2. Germline V gene sequence: CDR1 SGHRS, CDR2 YFSETQ. V gave up 0 bases and J gave up 1 base; unmatched junction bases: 5. The CDR3 contains 16 residues. CDR3 DNA sequence: TGCGCCAGCAGCTTGGCCAAGAGCGGGGGCACAGATACGCAGTATTTT. Protein sequence: CASSLAKSGGTDTQYF.

V is TRBV18 and J is TRBJ2-7; D gene ambiguous. CDR1 is KGHSH and CDR2 is LQKENI in the germline V gene. The V and J ends lost 0 bases and 0 bases respectively, with 9 bases between them. The CDR3 has 15 residues. CDR3 nucleotide sequence: TGTGCCAGCTCACCACCCTCGGGTCCCTCCTACGAGCAGTACTTC. This gives the protein CASSPPSGPSYEQYF. Supplemented by reference TRBV18 and TRBJ2-7, the full variable domain reads NAGVMQNPRHLVRRRGQEARLRCSPMKGHSHVYWYRQLPEEGLKFMVYLQKENIIDESGMPKERFSAEFPKEGPSILRIQQVVRGDSAAYFCASSPPSGPSYEQYFGPGTRLTVT.

This chain joins TRBV7-2 and TRBJ1-2; no definite D call. V was cut by 1 base and J by 5 bases, with 8 bases left in between. Germline V gives CDR1 SGHTA, CDR2 FQGNSA. CDR3 length: 13 residues. CDR3 sequence reads: CASSLDGDYGYTF. The DNA of the CDR3 is TGTGCCAGCAGCTTAGACGGGGATTATGGCTACACCTTC.

This clone was seen only once. V usage is TRBV10-3 and J usage is TRBJ1-5, with a weak D call TRBD1 (6 bases). The CDR3 consists of 19 residues. The V gene lost 0 bases and the J gene lost 0 bases, with 18 bases spanning the gap. Germline V gene sequence: CDR1 ENHRY, CDR2 SYGVKD. The CDR3: CAISESKVGGGYSNQPQHF. CDR3 DNA sequence: TGTGCCATCAGTGAGTCGAAAGTAGGGGGAGGGTATAGCAATCAGCCCCAGCATTTT.

This chain uses TRBV5-4 with TRBJ2-1; D is possibly TRBD1 (6 bases). Germline V lookup: CDR1 SGHNT, CDR2 YYREEE (reference sequence). Trimming pared 1 base from V and 2 bases from J, leaving 7 bases between. This CDR3 has 14 residues. This CDR3 is CASSLQGPYNEQFF. In nucleotides, the CDR3 is TGTGCCAGCAGCTTGCAGGGGCCCTACAATGAGCAGTTCTTC.